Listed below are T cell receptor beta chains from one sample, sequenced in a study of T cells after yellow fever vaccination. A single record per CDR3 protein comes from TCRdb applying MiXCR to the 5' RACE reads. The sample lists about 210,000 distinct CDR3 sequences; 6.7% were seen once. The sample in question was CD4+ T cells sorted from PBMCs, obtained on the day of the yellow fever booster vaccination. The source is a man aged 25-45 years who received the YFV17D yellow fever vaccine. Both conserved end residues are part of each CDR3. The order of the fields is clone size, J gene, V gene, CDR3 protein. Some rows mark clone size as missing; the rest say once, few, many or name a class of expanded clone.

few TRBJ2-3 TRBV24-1 CATSDSGRLTQYF
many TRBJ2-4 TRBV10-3 CAISGSSSVTKNIQYF
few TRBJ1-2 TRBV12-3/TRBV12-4 CASSFSSGENYGYTF
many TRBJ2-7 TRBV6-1 CASLGRGPPYEQYF
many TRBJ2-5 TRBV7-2 CASSSGPLGPETQYF
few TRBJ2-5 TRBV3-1 CASSQEPSGIGETQYF
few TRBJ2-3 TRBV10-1 CASSAHRGLAEGTDTQYF
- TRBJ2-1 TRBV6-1 CASCSTGYNEQFF
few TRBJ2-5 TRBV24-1 CATSDGTSGTETQYF
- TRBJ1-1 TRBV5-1 CASSLLAGNTEAFF
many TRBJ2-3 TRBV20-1 CSARGANGATDTQYF
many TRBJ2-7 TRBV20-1 CSASLPTGKITYEQYF
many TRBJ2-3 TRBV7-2 CASSPRDTQYF
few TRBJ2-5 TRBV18 CASSPGEGETQYF
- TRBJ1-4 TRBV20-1 CSARDTGTPTNEKLFF
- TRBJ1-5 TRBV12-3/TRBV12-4 CASSGFRPQHF
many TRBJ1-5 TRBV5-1 CASSLGTPGSNQPQHF
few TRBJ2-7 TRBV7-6 CASTVNSGKGYEQYF
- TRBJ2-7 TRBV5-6 CASRRQGGYEQYF
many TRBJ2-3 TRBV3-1 CASSQGGLSTDTQYF
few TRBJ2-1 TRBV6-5 CASSYGAVLAGAKTEQFF
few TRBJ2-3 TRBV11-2 CASSRSNADTQYF
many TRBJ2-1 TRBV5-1 CASSLAFTAQLPYNEQFF
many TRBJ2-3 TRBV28 CASSSGQFTDTQYF
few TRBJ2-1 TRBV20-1 CSASPGPLINEQFF
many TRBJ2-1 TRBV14 CASSDLLAGGPYGNEQFF
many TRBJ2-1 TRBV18 CASSPQSQNEQFF
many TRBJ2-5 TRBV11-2 CASSLEPEGTQYF
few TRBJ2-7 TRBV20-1 CSAPDRQTYEQYF
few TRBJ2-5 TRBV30 CAWSQTRRETQYF
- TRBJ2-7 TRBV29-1 CSVEIFGDSATYEQYF
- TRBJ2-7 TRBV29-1 CSVDFGTYEQYF
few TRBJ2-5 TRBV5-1 CASSLLATSGSRETQYF
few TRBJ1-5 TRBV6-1 CASRAGGRNQPQHF
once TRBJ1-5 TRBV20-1 CSARQGLGQPQHF
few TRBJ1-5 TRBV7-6 CASSLGGGMQPQHF
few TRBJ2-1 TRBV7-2 CASSARGAEQFF
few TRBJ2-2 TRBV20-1 CSARDWKAGELFF
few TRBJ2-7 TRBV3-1 CASSQGTSASSYEQYF
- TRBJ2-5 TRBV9 CASSTTGAQQETQYF
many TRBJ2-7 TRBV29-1 CSDKRAGQGYEQYF
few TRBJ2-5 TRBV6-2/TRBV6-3 CASSRRLAELEETQYF
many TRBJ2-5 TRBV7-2 CASSLWKETQYF
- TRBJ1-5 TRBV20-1 CSARVGEYSNQPQHF
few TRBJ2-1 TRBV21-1 CASSKMPEQFF
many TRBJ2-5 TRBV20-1 CSARVPRADKIQETQYF
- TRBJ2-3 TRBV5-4 CASSFKAGRTTTDTQYF
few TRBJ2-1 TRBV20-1 CSARDRDYGSEQFF
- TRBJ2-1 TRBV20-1 CSARVRAAPYNEQFF
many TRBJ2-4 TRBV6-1 CASSRVPKTQYF